What follows are 8 T cell receptor beta chains derived from one specimen sequenced in a study of blood T cells in healthy people across ages. A J-beta primer mix and a sample-barcoded 5' primer were used in a second PCR of about 7 to 12 cycles. One entry per CDR3 protein, called by TCRdb with MiXCR from the 5' RACE reads. The sample carries under 1,000,000 distinct CDR3 sequences, 35% to 50% recorded once. Sample: blood. Source of these receptors: a man aged 80 or over in good health.

This clonotype occurred many times. This chain uses TRBV7-9 with TRBJ2-7; D possibly matches TRBD1 or TRBD2 (6 bases each). Trimming took off 6 bases at V and 1 base at J, with 22 bases between the two ends. From germline, CDR1 is SEHNR and CDR2 FQNEAQ (reference sequence). The CDR3 is made up of 17 amino acids. The CDR3 DNA follows: TGTGCCAGCAGTAATCTAGGGGGGAGACAGACGTCCTACGAGCAGTACTTC. Its protein product is CASSNLGGRQTSYEQYF.

This rearrangement joins TRBV27 to TRBJ1-5; 7 nucleotides align to TRBD1. The germline CDR1 and CDR2 sequences are MNHEY and SMNVEV (reference sequence). CDR3 size: 15 residues. V shed 5 bases, J shed 0 bases, and the junction held 4 bases outside the gene matches. For the CDR3, the DNA is TGTGCCAGCAGTAGCGACAGGGTTAGCAATCAGCCCCAGCATTTT. Translating it yields CASSSDRVSNQPQHF.

This chain uses TRBV15 with TRBJ2-3, with 7 nucleotides matching TRBD2. V lost 5 bases and J lost 6; bases outside the gene matches: 5. Germline CDR1 and CDR2: LNHNV and YYDKDF (reference sequence). This CDR3 has 13 amino acids. The CDR3 sequence: CATSGRAGDTQYF. The CDR3 nucleotides read TGTGCCACCAGCGGGCGAGCGGGGGATACGCAGTATTTT.

The chain uses TRBV12-3 or TRBV12-4 and TRBJ1-2; D is possibly TRBD1 (5 bases). Trimming removed 0 bases at V and 5 bases at J, with 13 bases between. The CDR3 has 15 residues. CDR3 in amino acids: CASSLAVRVHYGYTF. CDR3 coding DNA: TGTGCCAGCAGTTTAGCGGTCAGGGTTCATTATGGCTACACCTTC.

The chain has TRBV4-2 and TRBJ2-5, with 9 bases identical to TRBD2. Per the germline V gene, CDR1 is LGHNA and CDR2 is YNFKEQ. V trimming: 5 bases; J trimming: 11 bases; junction bases outside the gene matches: 18. This CDR3 region has 16 residues. Written as DNA, the CDR3 is TGTGCCAGCAGCACCAGGGAGACTAGCGGTAGTAATGAGCAGTACTTC. Encoded protein: CASSTRETSGSNEQYF.

Here the CDR3 DNA reads TGTGCCAGCAGCGTAGGGGGTGCGGGACAGTCCTACGAGCAGTACTTC. It yields the protein CASSVGGAGQSYEQYF. The chain combines TRBV9 with TRBJ2-7, with D perhaps TRBD1 (7 bases). Germline lookup yields CDR1 SGDLS and CDR2 YYNGEE. Trimming pared 0 bases from V and 1 base from J, leaving 14 bases between. This CDR3 contains 16 residues.

This clonotype was seen ten or more times. In DNA, the CDR3 is TGTGCCAGCAGCTTAGGAGGGAGATCCTACGAGCAGTACTTC. It translates to CASSLGGRSYEQYF. This chain uses TRBV7-2 with TRBJ2-7; the D gene is possibly TRBD2 (5 bases). This CDR3 is built from 14 residues. V was pared by 1 base and J by 1 base, with 8 bases between. Germline-derived CDR1 and CDR2 are SGHTA and FQGNSA.

About this clonotype itself: Just one base apart from a much larger clone, this may be a read error. V usage is TRBV7-2 and J usage is TRBJ2-4, with TRBD2 matching over 8 bases. The CDR3 spans 17 residues. Germline values: CDR1 SGHTA, CDR2 FQGNSA. The CDR3 DNA is TGTGCCAGCAGCCCCCAAAGCGGGAGTAGGGCCAGAAACATTCAGTACTTC. Amino acids: CASSPQSGSRARNIQYF.